One sample yielded the 31 T cell receptor beta chains listed below, sequenced in a study of Ad26.COV2.S vaccination and SARS-CoV-2 variants. The protocol was immunoSEQ multiplex PCR, while the TCRdb copy is restricted to in-frame clones and leaves out a portion. The sample has some 520,000 clones; about 83% are singletons. Treatment noted: some 20 received Ad26.COV2.S at low or high dose, single or two shots; 5 received placebo; per-sample allocation not given. Sampling happened 63 days after the first vaccine or placebo injection. Specimen: peripheral blood, collected in a trial of Ad26.COV2.S vaccine versus placebo. The receptors derive from a person aged 18-60 years who received the Ad26.COV2.S COVID-19 vaccine or a placebo.

In its sample, this clone was seen once. The chain links TRBV4-1 to TRBJ2-5; TRBD2 matches 7 bases. Germline-derived CDR1 and CDR2 are MGHRA and YSYEKL. The trim removed 1 base at V and 5 bases at J, leaving 10 bases unmatched. The CDR3 is 16 amino acids. The CDR3 DNA reads TGCGCCAGCAGCCAAGTTCTAGCGGCCATGTCGGAGACCCAGTACTTC. Translating it yields CASSQVLAAMSETQYF.

The rearrangement uses TRBV30 and TRBJ2-7; unclear D gene. CDR1 is GTSNPN and CDR2 is SVGIG in the germline V gene (reference sequence). The CDR3 covers 13 residues. V gave up 4 bases and J gave up 2 bases, with 12 bases separating them. DNA of the CDR3: TGTGCCTGGAACCCAAAGATCACCTACGAGCAGTACTTC. Its translation: CAWNPKITYEQYF.

This clone was observed once. J is TRBJ1-2 and V is TRBV12-3 or TRBV12-4; TRBD1 aligns across 7 bases. Trimming removed 2 bases from V and 12 bases from J; junction bases left unmatched: 9. The CDR3 consists of 13 residues. Here the CDR3 DNA reads TGTGCCAGCAGTTTAACTCGACAGGGATTGGACACCTTC. Its protein is CASSLTRQGLDTF.

The genes are TRBV19 and TRBJ2-1, with 8 bases identical to TRBD2. Trimming removed 4 bases from V and 0 bases from J; junction bases left unmatched: 5. Germline lookup yields CDR1 LNHDA and CDR2 SQIVND (reference sequence). This CDR3 spans 16 amino acids. The CDR3 sequence is CASSKPAGVSYNEQFF. The CDR3 nucleotides are TGTGCCAGTAGTAAGCCAGCGGGAGTCTCCTACAATGAGCAGTTCTTC.

The genes are TRBV30 and TRBJ2-2, with D uncertain. Germline CDR1 GTSNPN, CDR2 SVGIG (reference sequence). CDR3 length: 12 residues. V lost 4 bases to trimming and J lost 6 bases, with 9 bases between them. Here the CDR3 DNA reads TGTGCCTGGAACTCGGTTGCCGGGGAGCTGTTTTTT. Residues: CAWNSVAGELFF.

The chain recombines TRBV6-2 or TRBV6-3 with TRBJ2-7, with D possibly being TRBD1 (6 bases). This CDR3 contains 14 residues. V shed 4 bases and J shed 6 bases, with 16 bases lying between them. Per the germline V gene, CDR1 is MNHEY and CDR2 is SVGEGT. The CDR3 here is CASSLDSWLSEQYF. The CDR3, as DNA: TGTGCCAGCAGTTTGGACAGCTGGTTAAGCGAGCAGTACTTC.

This sequence joins TRBV6-6 and TRBJ1-4, with 7 bases identical to TRBD1. This CDR3 region has 13 residues. Germline V gives CDR1 MNHNY, CDR2 SVGAGI (reference sequence). The trim removed 3 bases at V and 14 bases at J, leaving 9 bases unmatched. CDR3 residues: CASSYTGDPILFF. CDR3 coding DNA: TGTGCCAGCAGTTATACAGGGGATCCGATCCTGTTTTTT.

The chain has TRBV5-1 and TRBJ2-2; perhaps TRBD2 as D (5 bases). CDR1 is SGHRS, CDR2 YFSETQ, per germline. Trimming cost V 3 bases and J 4 bases, with 16 bases left between them. This CDR3 region has 16 residues. CDR3 loop: CASSSLLAVATGELFF. CDR3 nucleotides: TGCGCCAGCAGCTCCCTCCTAGCTGTGGCCACCGGGGAGCTGTTTTTT.

The chain recombines TRBV25-1 with TRBJ2-7, with a weak D call TRBD1 (6 bases). The CDR3 is 15 amino acids. With 2 bases removed from V and 0 bases from J, the gap between germline ends came to 11 bases. CDR1 is MGHDK, CDR2 SYGVNS, per germline. The CDR3 loop is CASSEPRGSSYEQYF. CDR3 DNA sequence: TGTGCCAGCAGTGAACCCAGGGGAAGCTCCTACGAGCAGTACTTC.

The chain has TRBV6-5 and TRBJ2-5; D not certain. The germline CDR1 and CDR2 sequences are MNHEY and SVGAGI. Trimming stripped 2 bases from V and 5 bases from J, with 12 bases between. CDR3 length equals 14 residues. The DNA for the CDR3 is TGTGCCAGCAGTTACGGAAAATTTCCGGAGACCCAGTACTTC. Encoded protein: CASSYGKFPETQYF.

The chain carries TRBV3-1 (or the pseudogene TRBV3-2) and TRBJ1-2; D perhaps matches TRBD1 (6 bases). The length of the CDR3 is 14 residues. Germline V gene sequence: CDR1 LGHDT, CDR2 YNNKEL (reference sequence). The V end lost 1 base, the J end lost 4 bases, and 10 bases lay between the germline ends. The CDR3 is CASSQAGQIYGYTF. As DNA, the CDR3 is TGTGCCAGCAGCCAAGCTGGACAGATCTATGGCTACACCTTC.

The rearrangement uses TRBV5-4 and TRBJ2-7, with a possible D match to TRBD1 (5 bases). The length of the CDR3 is 13 residues. Germline V lookup: CDR1 SGHNT, CDR2 YYREEE (reference sequence). V was pared by 5 bases and J by 4 bases, with 13 bases between. This CDR3 is CASRRARQYEQYF. Written as DNA, the CDR3 is TGTGCCAGCAGACGAGCCAGACAGTACGAGCAGTACTTC.

V gene TRBV11-2 combines with J gene TRBJ1-6; D is undetermined. Germline V gene sequence: CDR1 SGHAT, CDR2 FQNNGV. The V end was cut by 5 bases, the J end by 1 base, with 12 bases between. The length of the CDR3 is 16 residues. The CDR3 nucleotides read TGTGCCAGCAGCACGGACCGTATATCCTATAATTCACCCCTCCACTTT. Its translation: CASSTDRISYNSPLHF.

The chain uses TRBV3-1 (or the pseudogene TRBV3-2) and TRBJ2-7; 13 bases fit TRBD2. Germline CDR1 and CDR2: LGHDT and YNNKEL (reference sequence). The CDR3 runs 16 residues. Trimming at V came to 3 bases and at J to 9 bases, leaving 11 bases not matched to a gene. The CDR3 DNA reads TGTGCCAGCAGCCAGGGACTAGCGGGAATTAAAATCGTGCAGTACTTC. Amino acids: CASSQGLAGIKIVQYF.

This clone was observed once. This chain connects TRBV20-1 to TRBJ2-7; D remains unclear. V lost 3 bases and J 9 bases, leaving 12 bases between the germline ends. This CDR3 has 11 residues. From germline, CDR1 is DFQATT and CDR2 SNEGSKA (reference sequence). CDR3 loop: CSASSRVGQYF. CDR3 in DNA: TGCAGTGCTAGCTCTCGGGTCGGGCAGTACTTC.

The V call is TRBV19, the J call TRBJ1-2; 10 bases are a match to TRBD1. J was trimmed by 8 bases and V by 3 bases; bases with no gene match: 6. This CDR3 is 14 amino acids long. Germline V CDR1 and CDR2: LNHDA, SQIVND (reference sequence). CDR3 residues: CASSILDRGRGYTF. Here the CDR3 DNA reads TGTGCCAGTAGTATTCTAGACAGGGGGCGAGGCTACACCTTC.

The chain has TRBV7-3 and TRBJ2-1, with D maybe TRBD2 (6 bases). The CDR3 spans 15 residues. Germline lookup yields CDR1 SGHTA and CDR2 FQGTGA. Trimming took off 5 bases at V and 4 bases at J, with 15 bases between the two ends. The CDR3 nucleotides are TGTGCCAGCAGCACTTTCTACGGGAGTTACAATGAGCAGTTCTTC. This encodes CASSTFYGSYNEQFF.

This clone was detected only a few times. The rearrangement uses TRBV27 and TRBJ2-7, with 10 bases lining up with TRBD1. V was clipped by 3 bases and J by 3 bases; unmatched bases: 5. Germline values: CDR1 MNHEY, CDR2 SMNVEV (reference sequence). CDR3 length: 15 residues. CDR3 sequence: CASSFGQGDFYEQYF. DNA of the CDR3: TGTGCCAGCAGTTTCGGACAGGGGGATTTCTACGAGCAGTACTTC.

J is TRBJ2-2 and V is TRBV13; 12 bases align to TRBD2. This CDR3 is 14 amino acids long. Unmatched junction bases numbered 2, after V lost 5 bases and J lost 7 bases. Germline V CDR1 and CDR2: PRHDT, FYEKMQ (reference sequence). The CDR3 region is CASSRTSGIGELFF. CDR3 in DNA: TGTGCCAGCAGCCGGACTAGCGGGATCGGGGAGCTGTTTTTT.

The V and J genes are TRBV12-3 or TRBV12-4 and TRBJ1-1; TRBD1 matches 7 bases. CDR3 length: 12 amino acids. V dropped 6 bases and J dropped 6; count of bases not matched to a gene: 4. CDR3 residues: CASRQGIAEAFF. The CDR3 DNA sequence: TGTGCCAGCAGACAGGGGATTGCTGAAGCTTTCTTT.

This clone appeared a single time. CDR3 sequence (DNA): TGTGCCAGCAGCTCCTTGACTAGCGGAATCTACGAGCAGTACTTC. Translating it yields CASSSLTSGIYEQYF. The chain carries TRBV7-9 and TRBJ2-7, with TRBD2 matching 9 bases. The CDR3 spans 15 residues. CDR1 and CDR2 (germline): SEHNR, FQNEAQ (reference sequence). The J segment lost 3 bases and the V segment lost 4 bases, leaving 7 bases of the junction unmatched.

The chain joins TRBV11-2 to TRBJ2-3, with 10 positions matching TRBD2. V trimming: 4 bases; J trimming: 5 bases; junction bases outside the gene matches: 15. Germline CDR1 SGHAT, CDR2 FQNNGV. This CDR3 has 18 residues. As DNA, the CDR3 is TGTGCCAGCAGCTACGGCCCTCCGGGACTAGCGTCGGGAGATACGCAGTATTTT. This codes for CASSYGPPGLASGDTQYF.

This clone was found a few times. The V and J genes are TRBV7-2 and TRBJ1-5, with D tentatively TRBD1 (6 bases). In germline, CDR1 is SGHTA, CDR2 FQGNSA. This CDR3 has 17 residues. Trimming cost V 1 base and J 2 bases, with 15 bases left between them. As DNA, the CDR3 is TGTGCCAGCAGCTTAGAAAGGGGGGATCGTGGCAATCAGCCCCAGCATTTT. It translates to CASSLERGDRGNQPQHF.

This chain uses TRBV5-1 with TRBJ2-7; D might be TRBD1 (5 bases). The CDR3 extends over 15 amino acids. Per germline, CDR1 SGHRS and CDR2 YFSETQ. The V and J ends lost 1 base and 1 base respectively, with 12 bases between them. CDR3: CASSLPLDSSYEQYF. The CDR3 DNA sequence: TGCGCCAGCAGCTTGCCTCTCGACAGTTCCTACGAGCAGTACTTC.

This rearrangement joins TRBV18 to TRBJ1-5; D is possibly TRBD1 (5 bases). The germline V gene has CDR1 KGHSH and CDR2 LQKENI. CDR3 size: 15 residues. V lost 5 bases to trimming and J lost 3 bases, with 14 bases between them. The CDR3 DNA sequence: TGTGCCAGCTCAGCCGGGACCGGGCTCAATCAGCCCCAGCATTTT. It yields the protein CASSAGTGLNQPQHF. Full variable domain (remainder filled in from reference TRBV18 and TRBJ1-5): NAGVMQNPRHLVRRRGQEARLRCSPMKGHSHVYWYRQLPEEGLKFMVYLQKENIIDESGMPKERFSAEFPKEGPSILRIQQVVRGDSAAYFCASSAGTGLNQPQHFGDGTRLSIL.

The V gene is TRBV5-1, the J gene TRBJ2-1; D perhaps matches TRBD2 (5 bases). Deletions cut 5 bases from V and 6 bases from J, with 15 bases between. CDR3 size: 14 residues. Germline V CDR1 and CDR2: SGHRS, YFSETQ. The CDR3 nucleotides read TGCGCCAGCAGTGCGGAGGCCGCCTCCAATGAGCAGTTCTTC. Translated, it gives CASSAEAASNEQFF.

The chain joins TRBV7-2 to TRBJ2-2; tentative D call: TRBD1 (6 bases). The CDR3 covers 16 residues. Germline V gene data show CDR1 as SGHTA and CDR2 as FQGNSA. The V gene lost 0 bases and the J gene lost 6 bases, with 14 bases spanning the gap. The CDR3: CASSLALVRGSGELFF. CDR3 nucleotide sequence: TGTGCCAGCAGCTTAGCGCTTGTCAGGGGATCCGGGGAGCTGTTTTTT.

The chain couples TRBV7-2 to TRBJ2-1; D not resolved. V dropped 1 base and J dropped 5 bases, with 9 bases sitting between them. CDR3 length equals 14 residues. Germline loops: CDR1 SGHTA, CDR2 FQGNSA. CDR3 nucleotide sequence: TGTGCCAGCAGCTTAGACGGACGGAACAATGAGCAGTTCTTC. Amino acids: CASSLDGRNNEQFF.

In this sample, this clone turned up a few times. The chain uses TRBV19 and TRBJ2-2; perhaps TRBD2 as D (5 bases). The length of the CDR3 is 15 residues. Trimming took 4 bases from V and 1 from J, leaving 10 bases between them. Germline V lookup: CDR1 LNHDA, CDR2 SQIVND (reference sequence). CDR3 in DNA: TGTGCCAGTAGTACCCTCAGCGGGAACACCGGGGAGCTGTTTTTT. It specifies CASSTLSGNTGELFF.

A few counts support this clone. This chain connects TRBV29-1 to TRBJ2-7; 8 bases are a match to TRBD1. CDR3 size: 13 residues. CDR1 and CDR2 (germline): SQVTM, ANQGSEA. The trim removed 3 bases at V and 4 bases at J, leaving 5 bases unmatched. CDR3 in amino acids: CSVEDRALYEQYF. DNA of the CDR3: TGCAGCGTTGAGGACAGGGCCCTTTACGAGCAGTACTTC.

The chain carries TRBV11-2 and TRBJ2-1; D call uncertain. V was cut by 6 bases and J by 5 bases, with 14 bases left in between. This CDR3 region has 14 residues. CDR1 SGHAT and CDR2 FQNNGV come from the germline V gene. The CDR3: CASRGGNHDNEQFF. The CDR3 DNA reads as TGTGCCAGCAGGGGTGGGAACCACGACAATGAGCAGTTCTTC.